The T cell receptor beta chain described here comes from a study of blood T cells in healthy people across ages. Overall study findings and caveats: Underestimates were what the diversity estimates from one million T cells were considered to be. As naive T cell percentage varied, TCR beta diversity correlated strongly with it.

The use of a sample-barcoded 5' primer and a J-beta primer mix characterized a second PCR of about 6 to 12 cycles. Each single sample gave us at least 3 million CDR3-containing paired-end reads. TCRdb reprocessed the 5' RACE reads with MiXCR, giving one entry per CDR3 protein. The data show around 900,000 distinct CDR3 sequences, around 54% seen once. CDR3 length: 14 residues. The ends were cut back, 2 bases at V and 4 bases at J, with 12 bases in the middle. CDR1 MNHEY and CDR2 SVGAGI come from the germline V gene. This clonotype was detected only a few times. Its antigen is not identified. Every donor gave approximately 10 milliliters of peripheral blood.

This receptor was identified in a woman in her sixties or seventies in good health. The sample taken for sequencing was blood. The chain couples TRBV6-5 to TRBJ2-7, with D possibly matching TRBD2 (5 bases). The CDR3 here is CASSYRSSWYEQYF. The CDR3 DNA reads as TGTGCCAGCAGTTACCGGTCTAGCTGGTACGAGCAGTACTTC.